Below are 28 T cell receptor beta chains sequenced from a single sample in a study of shared clonotypes between healthy human individuals (dated by TCRdb to 2020 to 2022). CD8 naive samples were CD45RO-negative cells positively selected for CCR7, giving a CD45RA+CCR7+ population that excluded TemRA cells. Library preparation employed the immunoSEQ multiplex PCR assay. Drawn from immuneACCESS, this table holds only the in-frame rearrangements with V and J called that TCRdb kept. Clones are partly lost; checked studies trace under half to an unresolved V gene and leave the rest unexplained. The sample yields around 600,000 clones; roughly 98% were counted once. The ten top clones hold 0.3% of the sample. The sample taken for sequencing was naive CD8+ T cells sorted from blood. The sample's cell subset or site label is to be understood as: CD45RA+CCR7+. The receptors come from a man aged 25-40 years in good health.

The chain links TRBV6-1 to TRBJ2-1, with D tentatively TRBD1 (5 bases). Germline CDR1 reads MNHNS; CDR2 reads SASEGT. V was pared by 7 bases and J by 1 base, with 14 bases between. This CDR3 contains 15 residues. CDR3 nucleotides: TGTGCCAGCATGTTGACAGTTGAATCCTACAATGAGCAGTTCTTC. Translating gives CASMLTVESYNEQFF.

The gene calls are TRBV7-9 and TRBJ2-7, with TRBD2 identical over 7 bases. Unmatched junction bases numbered 10, after V lost 5 bases and J lost 3 bases. The CDR3 totals 15 residues. The germline V gene has CDR1 SEHNR and CDR2 FQNEAQ (reference sequence). The CDR3 DNA reads as TGTGCCAGCAGCCCAACTGGACTAGGGGACTACGAGCAGTACTTC. Protein sequence: CASSPTGLGDYEQYF.

This chain joins TRBV5-1 and TRBJ2-5; 10 bases are a match to TRBD2. CDR1 and CDR2 (germline): SGHRS, YFSETQ. The CDR3 covers 16 residues. Trimming took 4 bases from V and 3 from J; bases not matched to a gene: 9. The CDR3 is CASSLLDGLAEETQYF. The CDR3, as DNA: TGCGCCAGCAGCCTCCTAGACGGACTAGCGGAAGAGACCCAGTACTTC.

This clone was seen once. The rearrangement joins TRBV4-1 to TRBJ2-2, with 7 bases that match TRBD2. Germline V gives CDR1 MGHRA, CDR2 YSYEKL. The junction had 10 bases not matched to a gene; V was cut back by 3 bases and J by 3 bases. CDR3 length: 17 amino acids. CDR3 sequence (DNA): TGCGCCAGCAGCCATCTGGGGAGGGGCTTGGACACCGGGGAGCTGTTTTTT. It specifies CASSHLGRGLDTGELFF.

V gene TRBV28 combines with J gene TRBJ2-1, with TRBD2 identical over 10 bases. The CDR3 contains 17 residues. V dropped 5 bases and J dropped 0; count of bases not matched to a gene: 7. Germline V gene sequence: CDR1 MDHEN, CDR2 SYDVKM. CDR3 residues: CASSLRLAGSSYNEQFF. The CDR3 DNA sequence: TGTGCCAGCAGTCTTAGACTAGCGGGCAGCTCCTACAATGAGCAGTTCTTC.

The V gene is TRBV9, the J gene TRBJ2-3, with 12 bases matching TRBD2. The germline V gene has CDR1 SGDLS and CDR2 YYNGEE. V gave up 4 bases and J gave up 4 bases; unmatched junction bases: 4. The length of the CDR3 is 15 residues. The CDR3 DNA follows: TGTGCCAGCAGCCAAGGACTAGCGGGACCAGATACGCAGTATTTT. Its translation: CASSQGLAGPDTQYF. Based on the CDR3 plus reference TRBV9 and TRBJ2-3, the full variable domain is DSGVTQTPKHLITATGQRVTLRCSPRSGDLSVYWYQQSLDQGLQFLIQYYNGEERAKGNILERFSAQQFPDLHSELNLSSLELGDSALYFCASSQGLAGPDTQYFGPGTRLTVL.

The chain is built from TRBV27 and TRBJ2-1; 15 bases match TRBD2. Losses at the gene ends were 5 bases for V and 7 bases for J; bases not matched to a gene: 3. The CDR3 runs 15 residues. Germline V gives CDR1 MNHEY, CDR2 SMNVEV (reference sequence). The DNA for the CDR3 is TGTGCCAGCAGTATGGGGACTAGCGGGAGGAATGAGCAGTTCTTC. It yields the protein CASSMGTSGRNEQFF.

The rearrangement uses TRBV7-9 and TRBJ2-7, with TRBD1 identical over 12 bases. After removal of 8 bases from V and 7 bases from J, the junction contained 3 bases not matched to a gene. This CDR3 spans 12 amino acids. Per the germline V gene, CDR1 is SEHNR and CDR2 is FQNEAQ (reference sequence). The CDR3 region has the DNA TGTGCCAGCGGGGACAGGGGGCGTGAGCAGTACTTC. This gives the protein CASGDRGREQYF.

The rearrangement joins TRBV7-8 to TRBJ2-7; D gene uncertain. The CDR3 runs to 12 residues. Between the trimmed V and J ends, which lost 8 bases and 2 bases, there was a span of 10 bases. In germline, CDR1 is SGHVS, CDR2 FQNEAQ. CDR3 sequence reads: CASLGQTYEQYF. The CDR3 DNA follows: TGTGCCAGCCTGGGTCAAACCTACGAGCAGTACTTC.

This chain joins TRBV6-5 and TRBJ2-7; 8 bases are a match to TRBD2. Germline CDR1 reads MNHEY; CDR2 reads SVGAGI. Germline trimming cut 2 bases from V and 3 bases from J; bases unmatched to any gene: 6. The CDR3 totals 15 residues. In nucleotides, the CDR3 is TGTGCCAGCAGTTACGGTGCGGGAGGTCTCTACGAGCAGTACTTC. The encoded protein is CASSYGAGGLYEQYF.

This clone was picked up one time. The CDR3, as DNA: TGTGCCAGCAGCTTATCGGGAGGGCCTTTGTACGAGCAGTACTTC. Residues: CASSLSGGPLYEQYF. The chain uses TRBV7-6 and TRBJ2-7; 8 bases match TRBD2. Germline CDR1 is SGHVS and CDR2 is FNYEAQ. The CDR3 has 15 amino acids. The V and J ends lost 2 bases and 4 bases, in that order; junction bases with no gene match: 7.

The chain links TRBV5-4 to TRBJ2-7, with D possibly being TRBD1 or TRBD2 (6 bases each). Germline assignment: CDR1 SGHNT and CDR2 YYREEE (reference sequence). There are 14 residues in the CDR3. Trimming took 1 base from V and 5 from J, leaving 13 bases between them. The CDR3 coding sequence is TGTGCCAGCAGCTTGAGGGGGGTAGTACACGAGCAGTACTTC. Protein sequence: CASSLRGVVHEQYF.

This clone was seen once. J is TRBJ2-7 and V is TRBV7-8; possibly TRBD1 for D (5 bases). Trimming removed 5 bases at V and 4 bases at J, with 12 bases between. From germline, CDR1 is SGHVS and CDR2 FQNEAQ. The CDR3 contains 13 residues. This CDR3 is CASSPLGEYEQYF. The CDR3 nucleotides read TGTGCCAGCAGCCCCTTAGGGGAATACGAGCAGTACTTC.

The V call is TRBV29-1, the J call TRBJ1-3, with a weak D call TRBD1 (6 bases). CDR3 length: 13 amino acids. The ends were cut back, 4 bases at V and 12 bases at J, with 19 bases in the middle. Germline V gene data show CDR1 as SQVTM and CDR2 as ANQGSEA. CDR3 bases: TGCAGCGTTGGTCTCGGGACACCTGACGGCATATATTTT. Its protein product is CSVGLGTPDGIYF.

This chain links TRBV7-6 with TRBJ2-7, with D unclear. V lost 3 bases and J lost 3, with 9 bases in between. This CDR3 has 13 amino acids. Germline CDR1 reads SGHVS; CDR2 reads FNYEAQ. The CDR3 DNA follows: TGTGCCAGCAGCTTGGGCAAGGGCTACGAGCAGTACTTC. This gives the protein CASSLGKGYEQYF. The whole variable domain, remainder taken from reference TRBV7-6 and TRBJ2-7, is GAGVSQSPRYKVTKRGQDVALRCDPISGHVSLYWYRQALGQGPEFLTYFNYEAQQDKSGLPNDRFSAERPEGSISTLTIQRTEQRDSAMYRCASSLGKGYEQYFGPGTRLTVT.

This chain connects TRBV11-2 to TRBJ2-1; TRBD2 agrees at 15 bases. The CDR3 covers 15 residues. CDR1 SGHAT and CDR2 FQNNGV come from the germline V gene. Trimming removed 1 base from V and 10 bases from J; junction bases left unmatched: 2. The CDR3 bases are TGTGCCAGCAGCTTAGGGACTAGCGGGAGGGAGGAGCAGTTCTTC. Protein: CASSLGTSGREEQFF. Complete variable domain (other parts from reference TRBV11-2 and TRBJ2-1): EAGVAQSPRYKIIEKRQSVAFWCNPISGHATLYWYQQILGQGPKLLIQFQNNGVVDDSQLPKDRFSAERLKGVDSTLKIQPAKLEDSAVYLCASSLGTSGREEQFFGPGTRLTVL.

The V and J genes are TRBV10-2 and TRBJ2-1, with a tentative D call TRBD2 (5 bases). Trimming removed 1 base from V and 4 bases from J, with 11 bases in between. This CDR3 has 15 amino acids. Per germline, CDR1 WSHSY and CDR2 SAAADI. CDR3 nucleotide sequence: TGCGCCAGCAGTGAGTGGGGTAGCGCGTACAATGAGCAGTTCTTC. This encodes CASSEWGSAYNEQFF.

The chain carries TRBV25-1 and TRBJ1-3, with 8 bases matching TRBD1. Trimming cost V 2 bases and J 8 bases; bases outside gene matches: 8. Germline V gene sequence: CDR1 MGHDK, CDR2 SYGVNS. CDR3 length: 15 residues. Written as DNA, the CDR3 is TGTGCCAGCAGTGAAAAGACAGGGGTTCTAGACACCATATATTTT. Translation gives CASSEKTGVLDTIYF.

The chain has TRBV14 and TRBJ2-5, with TRBD2 identical over 13 bases. Trimming cost V 5 bases and J 2 bases; bases outside gene matches: 5. Germline-derived CDR1 and CDR2 are SGHDN and FVKESK. The length of the CDR3 is 16 residues. CDR3 nucleotide sequence: TGTGCCAGCAGCTCCGGGACTAGCGGGGAGCAAGAGACCCAGTACTTC. Residues: CASSSGTSGEQETQYF.

V and J are TRBV27 and TRBJ2-7; possible D gene TRBD1, 5 bases. V lost 7 bases, J lost 2 bases, and 9 bases lay in between. The CDR3 runs 12 residues. Germline values: CDR1 MNHEY, CDR2 SMNVEV (reference sequence). The CDR3 DNA reads as TGTGCCAGCAAAACAGGTACCTACGAGCAGTACTTC. Amino acids: CASKTGTYEQYF.

This chain uses TRBV28 with TRBJ1-3; TRBD1 matches 10 bases. Germline trimming cut 5 bases from V and 1 base from J; bases unmatched to any gene: 5. The CDR3 totals 16 residues. Germline CDR1 is MDHEN and CDR2 is SYDVKM. This chain's CDR3 is CASSPRDRGSGNTIYF. The CDR3 DNA reads as TGTGCCAGCAGTCCCCGGGACAGGGGTTCTGGAAACACCATATATTTT.

The chain combines TRBV7-2 with TRBJ2-1; 9 bases map to TRBD1. V gave up 6 bases and J gave up 6 bases; unmatched junction bases: 12. Germline CDR1 and CDR2: SGHTA and FQGNSA. The CDR3 extends over 16 amino acids. For the CDR3, the DNA is TGTGCCAGCAGGCACCCCGGGACAGGGCTGGTCAATGAGCAGTTCTTC. Encoded protein: CASRHPGTGLVNEQFF.

The chain combines TRBV9 with TRBJ2-7; TRBD2 is a possible D gene (6 bases). The CDR3 has 12 amino acids. Germline V gives CDR1 SGDLS, CDR2 YYNGEE. Trimming pared 0 bases from V and 9 bases from J, leaving 10 bases between. CDR3 region: CASSVEAGRQYF. DNA for the CDR3: TGTGCCAGCAGCGTAGAGGCGGGAAGGCAGTACTTC.

The V and J genes are TRBV7-9 and TRBJ1-2; TRBD1 aligns across 8 bases. Germline CDR1 and CDR2: SEHNR and FQNEAQ (reference sequence). V shed 4 bases, J shed 3 bases, and the junction held 10 bases outside the gene matches. There are 16 residues in the CDR3. CDR3 loop: CASSSSWTGTYYGYTF. The CDR3 nucleotides read TGTGCCAGCAGCTCGAGCTGGACAGGGACATACTATGGCTACACCTTC.

The J gene is TRBJ2-7, the V gene TRBV6-5; D uncertain. Germline V CDR1 and CDR2: MNHEY, SVGAGI. Trimming took off 0 bases at V and 2 bases at J, with 5 bases between the two ends. This CDR3 comprises 13 residues. CDR3: CASSYSPPYEQYF. CDR3 nucleotide sequence: TGTGCCAGCAGTTACTCTCCGCCCTACGAGCAGTACTTC.

This rearrangement joins TRBV7-6 to TRBJ1-3; D gene uncertain. The CDR3 has 11 amino acids. The germline gives CDR1 SGHVS, CDR2 FNYEAQ. The V gene lost 5 bases and the J gene lost 4 bases, with 3 bases spanning the gap. CDR3 amino acids: CASSMGNTIYF. The CDR3, as DNA: TGTGCCAGCAGCATGGGAAACACCATATATTTT.

The V call is TRBV10-3, the J call TRBJ2-3, with D possibly being TRBD1 (5 bases). The CDR3 is 14 amino acids. Trimming cost V 4 bases and J 0 bases, with 8 bases left between them. Germline CDR1 and CDR2: ENHRY and SYGVKD. This chain's CDR3 is CAISGQGSTDTQYF. CDR3 coding DNA: TGTGCCATCAGTGGCCAGGGTAGCACAGATACGCAGTATTTT.

The chain combines TRBV19 with TRBJ1-5; 7 bases line up with TRBD1. V was clipped by 6 bases and J by 3 bases; unmatched bases: 5. Germline CDR1 is LNHDA and CDR2 is SQIVND (reference sequence). The CDR3 contains 14 residues. In DNA form, the CDR3 reads TGTGCCAGTAGCCCCGGGACAGACAATCAGCCCCAGCATTTT. Translation: CASSPGTDNQPQHF.